This TCR beta chain was sequenced for a study of PD-L1 blockade in urothelial cancer. About the research overall: About nine tenths of the roughly 30 patients were men who had bladder-origin urothelial cancer. At 6 weeks and at 3 weeks (second dose) after treatment start, blood was analyzed. Typically, measured as a median, blood samples had 150,000 or so T cells.

TCRdb keeps only in-frame clones here, not all; method: immunoSEQ multiplex PCR. The sample lists around 130,000 clones, approximately 84% occurring once. CDR3 length equals 13 residues. The germline gives CDR1 LNHDA, CDR2 SQIVND (reference sequence). The ends were cut back, 3 bases at V and 9 bases at J, with 14 bases in the middle. Time point meaning: pretreatment peripheral blood. Patients had locally advanced or metastatic urothelial carcinoma. The sequence came from a middle-aged man with urothelial cancer. Sequenced here: PBMCs, sampled around atezolizumab (anti-PD-L1) treatment. The chain couples TRBV19 to TRBJ1-2; no clear D gene. DNA of the CDR3: TGTGCCAGTAGTATCCCCGGGTTAATGAGCTACACCTTC. The encoded protein is CASSIPGLMSYTF. The full variable domain, completed using reference TRBV19 and TRBJ1-2, is DGGITQSPKYLFRKEGQNVTLSCEQNLNHDAMYWYRQDPGQGLRLIYYSQIVNDFQKGDIAEGYSVSREKKESFPLTVTSAQKNPTAFYLCASSIPGLMSYTFGSGTRLTVV.